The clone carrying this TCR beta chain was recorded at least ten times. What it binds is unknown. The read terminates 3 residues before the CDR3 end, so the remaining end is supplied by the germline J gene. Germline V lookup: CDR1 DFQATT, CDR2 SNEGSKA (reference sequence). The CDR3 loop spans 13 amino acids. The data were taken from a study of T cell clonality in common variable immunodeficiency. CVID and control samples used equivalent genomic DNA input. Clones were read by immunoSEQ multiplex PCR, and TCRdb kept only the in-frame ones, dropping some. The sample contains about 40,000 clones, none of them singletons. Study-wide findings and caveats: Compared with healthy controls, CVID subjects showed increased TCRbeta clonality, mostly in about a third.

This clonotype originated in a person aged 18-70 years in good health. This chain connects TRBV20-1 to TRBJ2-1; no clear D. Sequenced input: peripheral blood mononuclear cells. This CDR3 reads CSSLSFSNNEQFF. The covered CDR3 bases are TGCAGCTCCTTGAGCTTTTCCAACAATGAG.